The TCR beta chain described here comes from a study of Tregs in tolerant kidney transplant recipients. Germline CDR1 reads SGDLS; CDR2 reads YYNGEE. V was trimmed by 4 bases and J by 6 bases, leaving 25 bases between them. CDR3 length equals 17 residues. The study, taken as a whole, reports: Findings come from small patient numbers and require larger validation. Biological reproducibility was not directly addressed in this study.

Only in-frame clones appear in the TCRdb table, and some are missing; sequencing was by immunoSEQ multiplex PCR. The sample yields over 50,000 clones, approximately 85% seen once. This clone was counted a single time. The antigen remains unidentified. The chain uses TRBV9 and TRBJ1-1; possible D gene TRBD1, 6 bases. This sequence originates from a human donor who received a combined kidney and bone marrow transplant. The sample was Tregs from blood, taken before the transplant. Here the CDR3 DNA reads TGTGCCAGCAGCTCCCAAACCCGGGGGGGGCCTAACGCTGAAGCTTTCTTT. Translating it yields CASSSQTRGGPNAEAFF. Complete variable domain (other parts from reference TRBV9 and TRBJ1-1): DSGVTQTPKHLITATGQRVTLRCSPRSGDLSVYWYQQSLDQGLQFLIQYYNGEERAKGNILERFSAQQFPDLHSELNLSSLELGDSALYFCASSSQTRGGPNAEAFFGQGTRLTVV.